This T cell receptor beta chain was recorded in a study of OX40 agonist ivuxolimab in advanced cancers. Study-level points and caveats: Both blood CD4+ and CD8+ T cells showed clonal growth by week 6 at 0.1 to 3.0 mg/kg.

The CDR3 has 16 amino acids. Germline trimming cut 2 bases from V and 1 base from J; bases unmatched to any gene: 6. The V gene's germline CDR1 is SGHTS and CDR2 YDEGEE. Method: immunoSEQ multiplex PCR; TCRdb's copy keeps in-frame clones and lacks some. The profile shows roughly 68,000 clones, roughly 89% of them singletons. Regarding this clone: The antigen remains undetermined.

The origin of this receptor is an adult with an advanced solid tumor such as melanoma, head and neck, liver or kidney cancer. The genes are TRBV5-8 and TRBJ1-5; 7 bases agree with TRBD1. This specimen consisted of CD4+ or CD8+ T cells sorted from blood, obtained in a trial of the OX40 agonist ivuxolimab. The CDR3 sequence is CASSFILDRSNQPQHF. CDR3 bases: TGTGCCAGCAGCTTCATTCTGGACAGGAGCAATCAGCCCCAGCATTTT.